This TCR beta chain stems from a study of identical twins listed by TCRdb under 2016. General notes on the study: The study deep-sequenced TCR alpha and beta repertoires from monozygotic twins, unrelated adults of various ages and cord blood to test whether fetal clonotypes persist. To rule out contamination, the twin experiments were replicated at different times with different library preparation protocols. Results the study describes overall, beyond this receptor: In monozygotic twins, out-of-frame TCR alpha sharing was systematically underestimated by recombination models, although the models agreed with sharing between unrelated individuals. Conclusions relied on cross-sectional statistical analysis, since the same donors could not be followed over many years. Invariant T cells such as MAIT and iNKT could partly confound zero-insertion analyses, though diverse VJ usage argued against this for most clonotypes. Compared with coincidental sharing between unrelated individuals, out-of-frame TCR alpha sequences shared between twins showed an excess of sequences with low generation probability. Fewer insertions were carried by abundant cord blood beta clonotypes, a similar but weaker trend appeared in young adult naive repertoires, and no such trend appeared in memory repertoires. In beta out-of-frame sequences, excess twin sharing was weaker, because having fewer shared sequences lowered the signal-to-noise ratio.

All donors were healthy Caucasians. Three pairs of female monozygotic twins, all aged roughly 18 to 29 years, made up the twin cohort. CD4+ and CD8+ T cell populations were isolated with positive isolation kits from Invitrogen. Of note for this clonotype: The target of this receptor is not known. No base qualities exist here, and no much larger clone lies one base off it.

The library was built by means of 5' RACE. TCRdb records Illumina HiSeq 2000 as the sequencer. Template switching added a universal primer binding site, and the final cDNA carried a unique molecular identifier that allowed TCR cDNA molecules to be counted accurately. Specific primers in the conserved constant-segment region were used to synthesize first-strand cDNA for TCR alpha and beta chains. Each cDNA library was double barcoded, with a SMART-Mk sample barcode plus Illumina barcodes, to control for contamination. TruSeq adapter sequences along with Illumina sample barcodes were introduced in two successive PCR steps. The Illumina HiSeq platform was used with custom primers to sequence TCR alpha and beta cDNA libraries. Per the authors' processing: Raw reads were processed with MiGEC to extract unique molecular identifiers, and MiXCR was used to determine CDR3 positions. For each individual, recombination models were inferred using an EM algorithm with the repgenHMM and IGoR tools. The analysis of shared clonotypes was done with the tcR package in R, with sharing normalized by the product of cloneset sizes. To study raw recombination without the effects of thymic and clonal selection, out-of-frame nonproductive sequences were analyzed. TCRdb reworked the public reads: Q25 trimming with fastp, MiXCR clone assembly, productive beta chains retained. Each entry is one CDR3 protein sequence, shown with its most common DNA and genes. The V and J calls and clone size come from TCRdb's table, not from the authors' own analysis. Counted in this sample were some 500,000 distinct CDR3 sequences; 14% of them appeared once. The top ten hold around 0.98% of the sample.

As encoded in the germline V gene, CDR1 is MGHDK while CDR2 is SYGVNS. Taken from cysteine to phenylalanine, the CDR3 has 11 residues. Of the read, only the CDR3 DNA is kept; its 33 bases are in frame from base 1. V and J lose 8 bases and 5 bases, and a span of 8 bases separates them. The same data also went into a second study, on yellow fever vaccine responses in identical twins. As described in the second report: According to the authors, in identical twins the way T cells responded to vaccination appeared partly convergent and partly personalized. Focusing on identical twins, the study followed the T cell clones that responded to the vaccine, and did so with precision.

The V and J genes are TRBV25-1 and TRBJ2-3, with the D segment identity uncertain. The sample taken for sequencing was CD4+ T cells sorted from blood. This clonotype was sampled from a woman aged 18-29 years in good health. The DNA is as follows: TGTGCCAGCGTAATGTTAGATACGCAGTATTTT. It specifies CASVMLDTQYF.